This TCR beta chain was identified in a study of Ad26.COV2.S vaccination and SARS-CoV-2 variants (dated by TCRdb to the early 2020s). Broadly, across the study: Donors in the vaccine arm were drawn from COV1001, a phase I-IIa trial of Ad26.COV2.S in healthy adults that was multicentre, randomized, double-blind and placebo-controlled. Sequencing of the TCRbeta repertoire served to evaluate the specificity and breadth of SARS-CoV-2-reactive T cell receptors following Ad26.COV2.S vaccination. Ad26.COV2.S was given intramuscularly at 5x10^10 or 1x10^11 viral particles, as a single shot or as two shots 56 days apart. Trial participants were randomized into five groups of five, in which low-dose or high-dose Ad26.COV2.S was given once or twice, or placebo was given on both occasions. Investigators remained blinded to trial group allocation during experiments and outcome assessment. A total of roughly 32 samples were included in the TCR-sequenced set, comprising roughly 19 Ad26.COV2.S vaccine recipients, 5 placebo recipients and 8 SARS-CoV-2 convalescent individuals.

The sample's treatment or condition label is to be understood as: around 19 received Ad26.COV2.S at low or high dose, single or two shots; about 5 received placebo; per-sample allocation not given. Repertoires of vaccine and placebo recipients were sequenced from samples collected on day 63 after the first injection. In Cohort 1b, 20 to 25 adults aged 18-55 years were enrolled at a single site in Boston, USA, between 29 July and 7 August 2020. Ad26.COV2.S consisted of a replication-incompetent adenovirus type 26 vector by which a prefusion-stabilized SARS-CoV-2 spike protein from the original Wuhan strain was expressed. The immunoSEQ Assay was the method used to sequence TCRbeta CDR3 regions. After extraction, genomic DNA underwent amplification by bias-controlled multiplex PCR, followed by high-throughput sequencing. The authors' analysis ran thus. To quantify the absolute abundance of each unique TCRbeta CDR3 region, sequences were collapsed and filtered. Usable DNA was measured by amplifying reference genes present in all nucleated cells, and TCRbeta template counts were normalized to that usable DNA to estimate T cell fraction. Repertoire TCRs were annotated as SARS-CoV-2-specific by exact matching of V gene, CDR3 amino acid sequence and J gene to a known reactive TCR set. The reference SARS-CoV-2 TCR set was obtained from MIRA and was filtered for enrichment in COVID-19-positive ImmuneCODE repertoires, whereby public or cross-reactive TCRs were removed. Drawing on the MIRA antigens, annotated TCRs were analysed further at the level of specific ORF or position within ORF. Breadth was defined as the number of annotated unique rearrangements divided by the total number of unique productive rearrangements, and depth was defined as the summed frequency of the annotated unique rearrangements. Two-sided Wilcoxon rank-sum tests were used to compare TCR breadth between groups. TCRdb retrieved this table from immuneACCESS and kept in-frame rearrangements only. Not all clones are present; in checked studies, unresolved V genes account for under half, and no reason is known for the remainder. V and J calls plus clone size are reproduced from that table; the DNA served to infer D and trimming. The sample table shows about 330,000 clones, and 85% to 90% are seen once. 5% to 6.5% of the sample is held by the ten biggest clonotypes.

Results and caveats for the whole study, not just this receptor: After vaccination, substantial breadth of spike-specific CD8+ and CD4+ T cell responses was reported. It was noted by the authors that total T cell responses may have been underestimated by the TCR breadth and depth analyses. Vaccine and placebo recipients had comparable non-spike TCR breadth, which fits with the vaccine containing only spike. Compared with placebo recipients, Ad26.COV2.S recipients showed higher spike-specific TCR breadth (P = 0.0014). Comparing responses between vaccine doses or regimens was not something the study was powered to do.

On this clone: It lacks a known antigen. It has no much larger one-base neighbor in the sample; base qualities were not kept.

V is cut by 4 bases and J by 3 bases, and the space between the germline ends is 13 bases. The CDR3 contains 15 residues, cysteine and phenylalanine counted. CDR3 DNA is the only sequence kept; it has 45 bases, read in frame from the first base. The germline V gene (reference sequence) gives CDR1 as SEHNR and CDR2 as FQNEAQ. This TCR came from a person between 18 and 60 years old who received the Ad26.COV2.S COVID-19 vaccine or a placebo. Sequencing used peripheral blood, obtained in a trial of Ad26.COV2.S vaccine versus placebo. Rearrangement joined TRBV7-9 to TRBJ1-5, with TRBD1 tentatively as D gene (5 bases match). The nucleotide sequence reads TGTGCCAGCAGCTCGGAAGGGACGATCAATCAGCCCCAGCATTTT. It is translated as CASSSEGTINQPQHF.